This T cell receptor (beta chain) was documented in a study of blood T cells in healthy people across ages. Then a second PCR, running roughly 7 to 11 cycles, was carried out with a sample-barcoded 5' primer and a J-beta primer mix. TCRdb used MiXCR to reprocess the 5' RACE reads, holding one entry per CDR3 protein. Of more than 500,000 distinct CDR3 sequences listed, about 28% are singletons. The V gene lost 0 bases and the J gene lost 3 bases, with 11 bases spanning the gap. Looked up from germline, CDR1 is PRHDT and CDR2 is FYEKMQ (reference sequence). CDR3 length equals 15 residues. The data also belong to a second study, concerning T cells of mothers and their children. That source reports: For each mother, over 9.5 million TCR beta CDR3 reads were obtained, and for each child, roughly 3.3 million.

Sequencing was carried out using blood. This receptor was identified in a boy aged 2 to 10 in good health. The chain couples TRBV13 to TRBJ2-5; tentatively, D is TRBD1 or TRBD2 (5 bases each). In DNA, the CDR3 is TGTGCCAGCAGCTTAGGTGGGACCACGAAAGAGACCCAGTACTTC. Residues: CASSLGGTTKETQYF.